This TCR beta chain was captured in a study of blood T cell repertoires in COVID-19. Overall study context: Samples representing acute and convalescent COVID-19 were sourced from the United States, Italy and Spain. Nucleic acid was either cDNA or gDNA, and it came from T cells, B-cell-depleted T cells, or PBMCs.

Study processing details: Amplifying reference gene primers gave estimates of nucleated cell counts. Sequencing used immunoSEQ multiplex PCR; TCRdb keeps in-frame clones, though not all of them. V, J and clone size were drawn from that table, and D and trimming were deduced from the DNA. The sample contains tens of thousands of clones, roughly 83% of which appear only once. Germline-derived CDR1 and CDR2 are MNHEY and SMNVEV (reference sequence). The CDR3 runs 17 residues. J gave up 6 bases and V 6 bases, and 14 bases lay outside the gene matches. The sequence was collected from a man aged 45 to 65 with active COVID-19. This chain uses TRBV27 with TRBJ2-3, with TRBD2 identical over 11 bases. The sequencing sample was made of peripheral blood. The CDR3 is CASRQLAGARVLDTQYF. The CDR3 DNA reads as TGTGCCAGCAGGCAACTAGCGGGGGCACGTGTTCTCGATACGCAGTATTTT.